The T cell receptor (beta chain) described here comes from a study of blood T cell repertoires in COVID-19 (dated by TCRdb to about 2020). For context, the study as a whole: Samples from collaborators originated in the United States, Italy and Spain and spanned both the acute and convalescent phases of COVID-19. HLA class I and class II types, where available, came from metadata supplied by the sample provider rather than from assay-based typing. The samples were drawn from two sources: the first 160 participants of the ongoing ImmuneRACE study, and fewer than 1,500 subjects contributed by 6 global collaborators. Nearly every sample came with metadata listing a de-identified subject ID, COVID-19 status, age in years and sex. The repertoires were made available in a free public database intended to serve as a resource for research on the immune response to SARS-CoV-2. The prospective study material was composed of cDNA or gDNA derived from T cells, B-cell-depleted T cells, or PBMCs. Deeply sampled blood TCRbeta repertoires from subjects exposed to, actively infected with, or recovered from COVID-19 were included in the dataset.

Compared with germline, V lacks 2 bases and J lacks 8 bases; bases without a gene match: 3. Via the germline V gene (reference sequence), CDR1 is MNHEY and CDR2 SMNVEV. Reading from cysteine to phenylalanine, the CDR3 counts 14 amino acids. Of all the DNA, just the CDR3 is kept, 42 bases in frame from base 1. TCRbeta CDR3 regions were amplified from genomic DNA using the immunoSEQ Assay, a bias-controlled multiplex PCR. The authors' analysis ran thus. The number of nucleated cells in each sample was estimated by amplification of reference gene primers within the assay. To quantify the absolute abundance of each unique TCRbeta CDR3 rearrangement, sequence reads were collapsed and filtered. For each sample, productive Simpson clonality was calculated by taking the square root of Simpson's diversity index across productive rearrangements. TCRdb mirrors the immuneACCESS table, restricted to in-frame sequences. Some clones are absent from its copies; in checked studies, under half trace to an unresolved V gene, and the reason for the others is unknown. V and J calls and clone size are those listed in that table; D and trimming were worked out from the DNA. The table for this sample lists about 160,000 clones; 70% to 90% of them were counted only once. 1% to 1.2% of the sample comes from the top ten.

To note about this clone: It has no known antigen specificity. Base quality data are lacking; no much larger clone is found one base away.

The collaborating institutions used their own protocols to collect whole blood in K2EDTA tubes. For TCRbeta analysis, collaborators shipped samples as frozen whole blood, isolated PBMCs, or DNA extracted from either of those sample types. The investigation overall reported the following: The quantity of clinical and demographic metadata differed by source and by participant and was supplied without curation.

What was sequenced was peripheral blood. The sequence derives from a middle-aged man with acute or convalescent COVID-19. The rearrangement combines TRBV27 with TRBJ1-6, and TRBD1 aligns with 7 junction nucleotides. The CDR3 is CASSLRTGDSPLHF. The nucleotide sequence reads TGTGCCAGCAGTTTAAGGACAGGAGATTCACCCCTCCACTTT.